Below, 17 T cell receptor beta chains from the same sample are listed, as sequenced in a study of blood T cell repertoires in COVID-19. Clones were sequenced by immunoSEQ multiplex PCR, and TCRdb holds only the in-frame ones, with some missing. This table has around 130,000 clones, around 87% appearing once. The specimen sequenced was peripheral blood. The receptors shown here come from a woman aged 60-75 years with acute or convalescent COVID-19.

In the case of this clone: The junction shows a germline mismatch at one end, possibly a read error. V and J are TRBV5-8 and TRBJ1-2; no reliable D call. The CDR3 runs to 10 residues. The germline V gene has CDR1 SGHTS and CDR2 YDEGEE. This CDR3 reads CASSLERRAF. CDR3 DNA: TGTGCCAGCAGCTTGGAGAGGAGGGCCTTC. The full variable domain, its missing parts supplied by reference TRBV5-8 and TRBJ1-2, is EAGVTQSPTHLIKTRGQQATLRCSPISGHTSVYWYQQALGLGLQFLLWYDEGEERNRGNFPPRFSGRQFPNYSSELNVNALELEDSALYLCASSLERRAFGSGTRLTVV.

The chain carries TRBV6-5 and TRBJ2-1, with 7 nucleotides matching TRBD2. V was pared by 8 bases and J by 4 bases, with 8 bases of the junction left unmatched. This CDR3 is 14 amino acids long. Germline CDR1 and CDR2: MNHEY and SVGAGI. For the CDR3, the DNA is TGTGCCAGCCAATCTAGCGGAACGTACAATGAGCAGTTCTTC. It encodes CASQSSGTYNEQFF.

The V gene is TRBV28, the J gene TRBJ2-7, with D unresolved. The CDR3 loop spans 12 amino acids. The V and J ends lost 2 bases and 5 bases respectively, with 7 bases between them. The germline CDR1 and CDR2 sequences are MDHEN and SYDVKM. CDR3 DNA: TGTGCCAGCAGTTTAACTGAAGACGAGCAGTACTTC. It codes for CASSLTEDEQYF.

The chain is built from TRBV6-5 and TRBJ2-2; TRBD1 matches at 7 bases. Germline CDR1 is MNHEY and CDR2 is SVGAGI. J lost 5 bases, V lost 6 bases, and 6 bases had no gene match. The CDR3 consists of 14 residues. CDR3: CASSRDSVTGELFF. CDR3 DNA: TGTGCCAGCAGCAGGGACAGCGTAACCGGGGAGCTGTTTTTT.

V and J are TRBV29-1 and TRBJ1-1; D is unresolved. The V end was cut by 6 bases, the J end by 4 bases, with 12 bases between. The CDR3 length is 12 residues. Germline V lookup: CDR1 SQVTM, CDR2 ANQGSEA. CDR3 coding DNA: TGCAGCGTGTCCGATGTGCGCACTGAAGCTTTCTTT. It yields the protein CSVSDVRTEAFF.

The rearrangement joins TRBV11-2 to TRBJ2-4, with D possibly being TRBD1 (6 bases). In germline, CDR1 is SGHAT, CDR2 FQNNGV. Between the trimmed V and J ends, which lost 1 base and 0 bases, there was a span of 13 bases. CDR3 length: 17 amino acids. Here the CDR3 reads CASSLGPTGLAKNIQYF. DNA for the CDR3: TGTGCCAGCAGCTTAGGTCCGACAGGTCTAGCCAAAAACATTCAGTACTTC.

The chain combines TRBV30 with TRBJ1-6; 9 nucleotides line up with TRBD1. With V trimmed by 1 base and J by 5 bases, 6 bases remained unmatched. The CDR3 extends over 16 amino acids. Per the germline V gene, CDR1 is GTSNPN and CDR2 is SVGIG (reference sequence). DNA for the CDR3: TGTGCCTGGAGTGGGGGTGGACAGGGGAATAATTCACCCCTCCACTTT. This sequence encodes CAWSGGGQGNNSPLHF.

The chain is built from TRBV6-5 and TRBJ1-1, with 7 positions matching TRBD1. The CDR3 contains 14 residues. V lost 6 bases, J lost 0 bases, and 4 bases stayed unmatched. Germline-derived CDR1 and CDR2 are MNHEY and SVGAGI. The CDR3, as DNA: TGTGCCAGCAGGCGACAGGGTATGAACACTGAAGCTTTCTTT. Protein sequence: CASRRQGMNTEAFF.

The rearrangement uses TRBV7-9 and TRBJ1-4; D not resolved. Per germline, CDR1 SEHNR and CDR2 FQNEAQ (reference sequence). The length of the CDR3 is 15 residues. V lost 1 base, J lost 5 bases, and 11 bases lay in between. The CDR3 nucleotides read TGTGCCAGCAGCTTAGGTGGCAGTCTCAATGAAAAACTGTTTTTT. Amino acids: CASSLGGSLNEKLFF.

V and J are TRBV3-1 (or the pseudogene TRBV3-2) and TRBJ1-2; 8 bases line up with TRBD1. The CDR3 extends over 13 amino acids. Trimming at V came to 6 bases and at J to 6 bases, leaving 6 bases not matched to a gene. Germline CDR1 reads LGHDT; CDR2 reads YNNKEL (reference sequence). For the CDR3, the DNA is TGTGCCAGCAGTTCTACAGGGGGTCATGGCTACACCTTC. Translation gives CASSSTGGHGYTF.

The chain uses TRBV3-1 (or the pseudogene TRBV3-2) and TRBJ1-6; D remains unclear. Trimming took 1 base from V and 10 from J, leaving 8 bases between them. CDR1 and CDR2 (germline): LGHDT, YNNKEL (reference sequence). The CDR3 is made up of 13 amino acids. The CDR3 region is CASSQGANSPLHF. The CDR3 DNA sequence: TGTGCCAGCAGCCAAGGGGCAAACTCACCCCTCCACTTT.

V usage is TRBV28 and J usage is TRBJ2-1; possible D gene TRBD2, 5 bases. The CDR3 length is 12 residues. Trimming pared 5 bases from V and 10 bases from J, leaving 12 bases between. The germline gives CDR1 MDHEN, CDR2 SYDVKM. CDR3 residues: CASSLPTKEQFF. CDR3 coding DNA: TGTGCCAGCAGTCTTCCGACTAAAGAGCAGTTCTTC.

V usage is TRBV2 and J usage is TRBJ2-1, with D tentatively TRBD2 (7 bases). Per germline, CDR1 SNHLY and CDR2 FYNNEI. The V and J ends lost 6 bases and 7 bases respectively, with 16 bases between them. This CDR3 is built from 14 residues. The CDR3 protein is CASRERGGGNEQFF. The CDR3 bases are TGTGCCAGCAGAGAGAGGGGAGGGGGGAATGAGCAGTTCTTC.

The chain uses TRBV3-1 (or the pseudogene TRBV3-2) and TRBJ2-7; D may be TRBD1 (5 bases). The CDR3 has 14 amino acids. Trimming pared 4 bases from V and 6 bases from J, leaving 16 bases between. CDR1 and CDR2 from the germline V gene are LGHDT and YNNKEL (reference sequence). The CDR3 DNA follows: TGTGCCAGCAGCCTCGCGGCAGGGCGTTCCGAGCAGTACTTC. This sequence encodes CASSLAAGRSEQYF.

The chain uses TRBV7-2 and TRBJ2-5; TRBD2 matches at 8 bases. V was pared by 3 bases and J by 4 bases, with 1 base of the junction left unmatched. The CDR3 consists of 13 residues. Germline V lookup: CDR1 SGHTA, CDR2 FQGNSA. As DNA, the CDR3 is TGTGCCAGCAGCTTCGGACTAGCAGAGACCCAGTACTTC. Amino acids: CASSFGLAETQYF.

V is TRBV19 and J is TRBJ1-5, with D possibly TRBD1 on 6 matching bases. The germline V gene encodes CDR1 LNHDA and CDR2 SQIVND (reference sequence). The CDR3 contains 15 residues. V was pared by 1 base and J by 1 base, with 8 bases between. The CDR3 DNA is TGTGCCAGTAGTATAGGGGGGCTCAGCAATCAGCCCCAGCATTTT. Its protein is CASSIGGLSNQPQHF.

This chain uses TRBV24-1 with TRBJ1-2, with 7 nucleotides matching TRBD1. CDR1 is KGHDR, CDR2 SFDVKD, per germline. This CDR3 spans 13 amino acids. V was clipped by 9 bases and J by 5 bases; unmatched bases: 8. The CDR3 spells CATSSGTDYGYTF. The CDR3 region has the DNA TGTGCCACCTCCTCAGGGACAGATTATGGCTACACCTTC.